The clone carrying this TCR beta chain was counted a few times. The data belong to a study of molecular identifiers for immune sequencing clone quantification. J lost 2 bases, V lost 6 bases, and 16 bases had no gene match. The V gene's germline CDR1 is MGHDK and CDR2 SYGVNS. The CDR3 runs 18 residues. For naive CD8 T cells, sorting used the CD8+CD4-CCR7+CD45RA+ phenotype. A single record per CDR3 protein comes from TCRdb applying MiXCR to the PCR reads. The sample lists under 100,000 distinct CDR3 sequences; around 27% were seen once. This chain joins TRBV25-1 and TRBJ2-3; 8 bases map to TRBD2. The receptor was derived from a human donor in good health. Some libraries in this study had Jurkat cell RNA spiked in. The sequenced material came from naive CD8+ T cells from blood, with Jurkat cell RNA spiked in. Sample subset: FACS-sorted CD8+CD4-CCR7+CD45RA+ naive T cells. CDR3 sequence (DNA): TGTGCCAGCAGCCCAGGGGTGTCGGGGGGGCTAGACACAGATACGCAGTATTTT. It is translated as CASSPGVSGGLDTDTQYF.